This T cell receptor (beta chain) was identified in a study of blood T cell repertoires in COVID-19. This table comes from immunoSEQ multiplex PCR, and its TCRdb copy is limited to in-frame clones, with some not included. This table holds tens of thousands of clones, approximately 78% found once. The CDR3 has 16 residues. Per germline, CDR1 LGHDT and CDR2 YNNKEL (reference sequence). Between the trimmed V and J ends, which lost 4 bases and 0 bases, there was a span of 12 bases. Sequencing was done on a sample of PBMCs or T cells enriched from blood (not recorded which). The chain couples TRBV3-1 (or the pseudogene TRBV3-2) to TRBJ2-2; weak D call: TRBD2 (6 bases). The receptor's source is a middle-aged woman with acute COVID-19. CDR3 in amino acids: CASSPGGAANTGELFF. The CDR3 nucleotides read TGTGCCAGCAGCCCAGGAGGGGCAGCGAACACCGGGGAGCTGTTTTTT.